This T cell receptor beta chain is from a study of post-analysis software for immune sequencing data. General study results and limits: Comparison of patients with controls showed about 5 TRBV segments more frequent in patients, TRBV5-6, TRBV5-1 and TRBV20-1 among them.

TCR beta cDNA libraries included unique molecular identifiers. Each CDR3 protein gets one entry after TCRdb re-called the PCR reads with MiXCR. Among 650,000 to 850,000 distinct CDR3 sequences listed, 40% to 55% were seen once. As to this clonotype: The antigen is unknown.

Unmatched junction bases numbered 7, after V lost 5 bases and J lost 3 bases. This CDR3 spans 15 amino acids. V gene TRBV12-3 or TRBV12-4 combines with J gene TRBJ2-1; 7 nucleotides agree with TRBD1. Sequencing was carried out using blood. The TCR was taken from a girl aged 5 to 17 with multiple sclerosis. The CDR3 DNA is TGTGCCAGCAGTGTGGACAGGAAAAACTACAATGAGCAGTTCTTC. Protein sequence: CASSVDRKNYNEQFF.